This is a list of T cell receptor beta chains from one sample in a study of blood T cell repertoires in COVID-19. Assay used: immunoSEQ multiplex PCR; TCRdb lists only in-frame clones, some missing. The sample gives 250,000 to 350,000 clones, roughly 92% of which show up once; around 2.2% is in the top ten. The material sequenced was peripheral blood. The receptor source for this set is a woman in her 30s with COVID-19, enrolled during active disease. Each CDR3 is given with its conserved first and last residue. The D gene is left open where the match is weak. Clone sizes are given selectively: once, few, many, or a class where the clone is expanded.

D: NA; J: TRBJ1-6; length: 15; V: TRBV5-6; size: NA; DNA: TGTGCCAGCAGCTCCCGGGACTGGTATAATTCACCCCTCCACTTT; CDR3: CASSSRDWYNSPLHF
D: TRBD1; J: TRBJ2-1; length: 18; V: TRBV2; size: NA; DNA: TGTGCCAGCAGTGCCTACTTAACCGGGACAGGGGGGAAGAATGAGCAGTTCTTC; CDR3: CASSAYLTGTGGKNEQFF
D: NA; J: TRBJ1-1; length: 14; V: TRBV2; size: NA; DNA: TGTGCCAGCAGCGGAATACCCGGGACAACGGTAGCTTTCTTT; CDR3: CASSGIPGTTVAFF
D: NA; J: TRBJ2-2; length: 11; V: TRBV5-5; size: once; DNA: TGTGCCAGCAGCTTCCTAGGGGAGCTGTTTTTT; CDR3: CASSFLGELFF
D: TRBD1; J: TRBJ1-1; length: 15; V: TRBV3-1/TRBV3-2; size: NA; DNA: TGTGCCAGCAGCCAAGCTTGGCAGGGGGGCGTCGGGGCTTTCTTT; CDR3: CASSQAWQGGVGAFF
D: TRBD2; J: TRBJ2-3; length: 16; V: TRBV12-5; size: NA; DNA: TGTGCTAGTGGTTCCTTAGCGGGAGTCGGCACAGATACGCAGTATTTT; CDR3: CASGSLAGVGTDTQYF
D: NA; J: TRBJ1-1; length: 14; V: TRBV3-1/TRBV3-2; size: few; DNA: TGTGCCAGCAGCCAAGGGCAGAAAAGCACTGAAGCTTTCTTT; CDR3: CASSQGQKSTEAFF
D: NA; J: TRBJ1-1; length: 12; V: TRBV4-1; size: NA; DNA: TGCGCCAGCGGATCGGGTTACACTGAAGCTTTCTTT; CDR3: CASGSGYTEAFF
D: NA; J: TRBJ1-1; length: 14; V: TRBV5-1; size: NA; DNA: TGCGCCAGCAGACCCCTTACCTCGGGGACTGAAGCTTTCTTT; CDR3: CASRPLTSGTEAFF
D: TRBD2; J: TRBJ2-1; length: 15; V: TRBV11-2; size: NA; DNA: TGTGCCAGCAGCCCCAGACTAGCGGACTACAATGAGCAGTTCTTC; CDR3: CASSPRLADYNEQFF
D: TRBD1; J: TRBJ1-5; length: 16; V: TRBV28; size: few; DNA: TGTGCCAGCAGTTTAACACAGGGGGCGAGCAATCAGCCCCAGCATTTT; CDR3: CASSLTQGASNQPQHF
D: TRBD1; J: TRBJ2-5; length: 15; V: TRBV5-1; size: NA; DNA: TGCGCCAGCAGCTTGGGGACAGGGTACGAGGAGACCCAGTACTTC; CDR3: CASSLGTGYEETQYF